Shown below are 27 T cell receptor beta chains from a single sample sequenced in a study of blood T cell repertoires in COVID-19. TCRdb's table, derived via immunoSEQ multiplex PCR, lists solely in-frame clones and lacks some. The table has some 200,000 clones, around 84% seen once. The sequencing input was peripheral blood. The source is a man aged 50-59 years who had recovered from COVID-19.

J is TRBJ1-1 and V is TRBV6-5; maybe TRBD1 (5 bases). Trimming cost V 1 base and J 1 base, with 13 bases left between them. CDR3 size: 16 residues. Germline CDR1 is MNHEY and CDR2 is SVGAGI. The CDR3 nucleotides are TGTGCCAGCAGTTACTACAGTGGGGCAGCGAACACTGAAGCTTTCTTT. Residues: CASSYYSGAANTEAFF.

This sequence joins TRBV28 and TRBJ1-4, with unresolved D. The CDR3 has 13 amino acids. Germline values: CDR1 MDHEN, CDR2 SYDVKM. V lost 5 bases and J lost 1, with 5 bases in between. CDR3: CASSTITNEKLFF. CDR3 DNA: TGTGCCAGCAGTACTATAACTAATGAAAAACTGTTTTTT.

The J gene is TRBJ2-7, the V gene TRBV5-8; D unresolved. CDR1 is SGHTS and CDR2 is YDEGEE in the germline V gene. This CDR3 contains 13 residues. The germline V and J ends were trimmed by 2 bases and 6 bases, with 12 bases remaining between them. Here the CDR3 reads CASSLKARLEQYF. CDR3 DNA sequence: TGTGCCAGCAGCTTAAAGGCTAGACTCGAGCAGTACTTC.

J is TRBJ2-4 and V is TRBV6-5; 9 nucleotides line up with TRBD1. Germline V lookup: CDR1 MNHEY, CDR2 SVGAGI. The ends lost 4 bases at V and 4 bases at J; junction bases unmatched: 5. CDR3 size: 15 residues. The CDR3 DNA sequence: TGTGCCAGCAGTTCCGCCGGGACAGGGAAAAACATTCAGTACTTC. Translated, it gives CASSSAGTGKNIQYF.

As regards this clone: Within the sample, other DNA sequences also encode this same CDR3. The chain is built from TRBV6-5 and TRBJ1-1; 8 nucleotides agree with TRBD1. Trimming took 6 bases from V and 1 from J; bases not matched to a gene: 7. This CDR3 region has 15 residues. The germline V gene encodes CDR1 MNHEY and CDR2 SVGAGI. The CDR3 coding sequence is TGTGCCAGCAGCCCCGACAGGGGTGGGAACACTGAAGCTTTCTTT. Protein product: CASSPDRGGNTEAFF.

The CDR3: CASSSPGDYSGNTIYF. Written as DNA, the CDR3 is TGTGCCAGCAGTTCACCAGGGGATTACTCTGGAAACACCATATATTTT. The chain uses TRBV6-5 and TRBJ1-3; tentatively, D is TRBD1 (6 bases). From germline, CDR1 is MNHEY and CDR2 SVGAGI. Trimming pared 4 bases from V and 0 bases from J, leaving 13 bases between. CDR3 length equals 16 residues.

The chain joins TRBV5-1 to TRBJ2-1, with a weak D call TRBD1 (6 bases). V was trimmed by 4 bases and J by 0 bases, leaving 11 bases between them. The CDR3 covers 15 residues. Per germline, CDR1 SGHRS and CDR2 YFSETQ. As DNA, the CDR3 is TGCGCCAGCAGCCTAGACAGGTCCTCCTACAATGAGCAGTTCTTC. Amino acids: CASSLDRSSYNEQFF. Looking up the rest from reference TRBV5-1 and TRBJ2-1 gives the full variable domain: KAGVTQTPRYLIKTRGQQVTLSCSPISGHRSVSWYQQTPGQGLQFLFEYFSETQRNKGNFPGRFSGRQFSNSRSEMNVSTLELGDSALYLCASSLDRSSYNEQFFGPGTRLTVL.

The chain joins TRBV28 to TRBJ2-7; D remains ambiguous. CDR1 MDHEN and CDR2 SYDVKM come from the germline V gene. The CDR3 has 13 residues. V was trimmed by 2 bases and J by 3 bases, leaving 8 bases between them. DNA for the CDR3: TGTGCCAGCAGTTTAACAGACCGCTACGAGCAGTACTTC. This sequence encodes CASSLTDRYEQYF.

The sample holds one count of this clone. The J gene is TRBJ2-1, the V gene TRBV27, with 12 bases lining up with TRBD2. CDR3 length: 14 residues. V trimming: 6 bases; J trimming: 9 bases; junction bases outside the gene matches: 6. Looked up from germline, CDR1 is MNHEY and CDR2 is SMNVEV (reference sequence). In DNA, the CDR3 is TGTGCCAGCAGGCAACTAGCGGGAGGCCCTGAGCAGTTCTTC. Translation gives CASRQLAGGPEQFF.

The chain is built from TRBV6-1 and TRBJ2-1; 9 bases align to TRBD2. The CDR3 loop spans 15 amino acids. V was pared by 1 base and J by 8 bases, with 6 bases of the junction left unmatched. Germline CDR1 is MNHNS and CDR2 is SASEGT. CDR3 nucleotides: TGTGCCAGCAGTGAAGGTGCGGGAGGGCCCTATGAGCAGTTCTTC. It yields the protein CASSEGAGGPYEQFF.

As DNA, the CDR3 is TGTGCCAGCGCCAACCCGACAGGGGCGAGTACCTTC. Translating it yields CASANPTGASTF. The chain uses TRBV6-5 and TRBJ1-2, with TRBD1 identical over 8 bases. Unmatched junction bases numbered 13, after V lost 8 bases and J lost 14 bases. Germline V gene data show CDR1 as MNHEY and CDR2 as SVGAGI. CDR3 length equals 12 residues.

This chain uses TRBV27 with TRBJ2-5; D is undetermined. V lost 3 bases to trimming and J lost 3 bases, with 8 bases between them. CDR1 and CDR2 from the germline V gene are MNHEY and SMNVEV (reference sequence). The CDR3 has 13 residues. The CDR3 region is CASSLLEKETQYF. In DNA, the CDR3 is TGTGCCAGCAGTTTGCTGGAGAAAGAGACCCAGTACTTC.

The chain links TRBV21-1 to TRBJ2-7; TRBD2 was called by the table and not checked on the DNA. TRBV21-1 is designated a pseudogene. This CDR3 has 17 amino acids. In DNA form, the CDR3 reads TGTGCCAGCAGATTTTCTAGCCAAAACCCTGACTCCTACGAGCAGTACTTC. Translating it yields CASRFSSQNPDSYEQYF.

This chain links TRBV6-6 with TRBJ1-2, with 9 bases that match TRBD1. The CDR3 sequence is 15 residues long. From germline, CDR1 is MNHNY and CDR2 SVGAGI (reference sequence). J gave up 3 bases and V 6 bases, and 8 bases lay outside the gene matches. The CDR3: CASRPGQGSDYGYTF. The CDR3 DNA is TGTGCCAGCAGACCCGGACAGGGGAGTGACTATGGCTACACCTTC.

The V gene is TRBV15, the J gene TRBJ1-1; 7 positions agree with TRBD1. From germline, CDR1 is LNHNV and CDR2 YYDKDF (reference sequence). J lost 4 bases, V lost 1 base, and 6 bases had no gene match. The CDR3 consists of 15 residues. This CDR3 reads CATSRGDRVSTEAFF. The CDR3 DNA is TGTGCCACCAGCAGAGGAGACAGGGTTAGCACTGAAGCTTTCTTT.

This chain links TRBV24-1 with TRBJ2-7; 9 bases are a match to TRBD2. The CDR3 is made up of 15 amino acids. Trimming cost V 4 bases and J 3 bases; bases outside gene matches: 6. Per the germline V gene, CDR1 is KGHDR and CDR2 is SFDVKD. The CDR3 sequence is CATSDSGTSSYEQYF. The CDR3, as DNA: TGTGCCACCAGTGACTCCGGGACTAGCAGCTACGAGCAGTACTTC.

This clone was detected only once. The V call is TRBV3-1 (or the pseudogene TRBV3-2), the J call TRBJ2-2; D perhaps matches TRBD1 (5 bases). Germline assignment: CDR1 LGHDT and CDR2 YNNKEL (reference sequence). The CDR3 is 14 amino acids. V was cut by 2 bases and J by 9 bases, with 13 bases left in between. CDR3 amino acids: CASSQLSGLRELFF. CDR3 coding DNA: TGTGCCAGCAGCCAACTCTCAGGGTTAAGGGAGCTGTTTTTT.

V usage is TRBV11-2 and J usage is TRBJ2-7; D perhaps matches TRBD1 (6 bases). The CDR3 extends over 14 amino acids. Germline V gene sequence: CDR1 SGHAT, CDR2 FQNNGV. The ends were cut back, 7 bases at V and 2 bases at J, with 15 bases in the middle. The CDR3 loop is CASTRQVLAYEQYF. The CDR3, as DNA: TGTGCCAGCACCAGACAGGTCCTCGCCTACGAGCAGTACTTC.

This clone was detected a few times. The chain couples TRBV5-1 to TRBJ2-1, with TRBD1 matching 8 bases. This CDR3 is 14 amino acids long. Germline V gene lookup returns CDR1 SGHRS and CDR2 YFSETQ. With V trimmed by 4 bases and J by 2 bases, 2 bases remained unmatched. The DNA for the CDR3 is TGCGCCAGCAGCGTGGGACAGGCCTACAATGAGCAGTTCTTC. Translated, it gives CASSVGQAYNEQFF.

The chain joins TRBV5-6 to TRBJ2-5; 8 positions match TRBD1. The germline gives CDR1 SGHDT, CDR2 YYEEEE. Losses at the gene ends were 0 bases for V and 1 base for J; bases not matched to a gene: 5. The CDR3 spans 16 residues. The CDR3 region is CASSLVWGTGQETQYF. CDR3 sequence (DNA): TGTGCCAGCAGCTTGGTATGGGGGACAGGCCAAGAGACCCAGTACTTC.

This clone was seen once. The gene calls are TRBV6-5 and TRBJ1-1, with D perhaps TRBD1 (5 bases). V shed 6 bases and J shed 1 base, with 9 bases lying between them. This CDR3 has 13 amino acids. The germline V gene has CDR1 MNHEY and CDR2 SVGAGI. CDR3 sequence reads: CASSLTGNTEAFF. CDR3 DNA sequence: TGTGCCAGCAGCCTCACAGGGAACACTGAAGCTTTCTTT.

CDR3 loop: CASSDRTPTNEKLFF. CDR3 nucleotide sequence: TGTGCCAGCAGTGACAGAACCCCAACTAATGAAAAACTGTTTTTT. The rearrangement joins TRBV6-1 to TRBJ1-4; D gene ambiguous. This CDR3 region has 15 residues. Trimming pared 3 bases from V and 0 bases from J, leaving 8 bases between. The germline V gene encodes CDR1 MNHNS and CDR2 SASEGT.

The V gene is TRBV12-3 or TRBV12-4, the J gene TRBJ1-1; 7 positions match TRBD1. The J segment lost 6 bases and the V segment lost 6 bases, leaving 7 bases of the junction unmatched. This CDR3 contains 13 residues. The CDR3 protein is CASRIQGISEAFF. Written as DNA, the CDR3 is TGTGCCAGCAGGATACAGGGGATCTCTGAAGCTTTCTTT.

This clone was counted only a few times. The V and J genes are TRBV4-1 and TRBJ2-6; 8 bases match TRBD1. With V trimmed by 0 bases and J by 4 bases, 2 bases remained unmatched. CDR3 length: 16 amino acids. Germline CDR1 reads MGHRA; CDR2 reads YSYEKL. The CDR3 coding sequence is TGCGCCAGCAGCCAAGACCGGGACAGGGGGGCCAACGTCCTGACTTTC. Translating gives CASSQDRDRGANVLTF.

The chain links TRBV4-1 to TRBJ2-7; 10 positions agree with TRBD2. CDR3 length: 14 amino acids. CDR1 is MGHRA, CDR2 YSYEKL, per germline. V was pared by 5 bases and J by 2 bases, with 3 bases of the junction left unmatched. CDR3 sequence: CASSGTSDTYEQYF. CDR3 nucleotide sequence: TGCGCCAGCAGCGGGACTAGCGATACCTACGAGCAGTACTTC.

The chain is built from TRBV7-9 and TRBJ2-4, with no clear D. Deletions cut 5 bases from V and 9 bases from J, with 14 bases between. CDR3 length equals 13 residues. Germline assignment: CDR1 SEHNR and CDR2 FQNEAQ (reference sequence). CDR3 protein: CASSHPRLGIQYF. The CDR3 bases are TGTGCCAGCAGCCATCCGAGGTTAGGCATTCAGTACTTC.

The chain links TRBV7-2 to TRBJ2-7, with D unresolved. Between the trimmed V and J ends, which lost 2 bases and 2 bases, there was a span of 10 bases. Germline V gives CDR1 SGHTA, CDR2 FQGNSA. This CDR3 is built from 14 residues. The CDR3 DNA follows: TGTGCCAGCAGCTTAAGTCCAGGTGCCTACGAGCAGTACTTC. Residues: CASSLSPGAYEQYF.